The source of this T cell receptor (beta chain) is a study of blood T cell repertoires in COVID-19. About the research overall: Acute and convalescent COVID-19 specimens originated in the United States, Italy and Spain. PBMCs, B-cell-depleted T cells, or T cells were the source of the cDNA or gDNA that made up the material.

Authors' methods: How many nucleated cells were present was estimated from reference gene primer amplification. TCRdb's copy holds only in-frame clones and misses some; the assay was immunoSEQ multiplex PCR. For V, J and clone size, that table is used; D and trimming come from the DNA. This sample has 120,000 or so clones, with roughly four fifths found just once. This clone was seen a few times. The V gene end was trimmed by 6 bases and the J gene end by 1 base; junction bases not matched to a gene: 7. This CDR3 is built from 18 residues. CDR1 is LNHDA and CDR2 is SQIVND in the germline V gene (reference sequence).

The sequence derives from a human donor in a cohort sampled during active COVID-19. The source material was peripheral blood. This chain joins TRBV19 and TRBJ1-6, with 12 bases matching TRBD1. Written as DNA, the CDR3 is TGTGCCAGTAGCCCGGGACAGGGGGCGGCATCCTATAATTCACCCCTCCACTTT. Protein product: CASSPGQGAASYNSPLHF.